This T cell receptor (beta chain) was retrieved from a study of T cell changes during pregnancy in multiple sclerosis. TCRdb's copy holds only in-frame clones and misses some; the assay was immunoSEQ multiplex PCR. The repertoire consists of 55,000 to 70,000 clones, with around 93% occurring once and the leading ten covering less than 0.45%. The length of the CDR3 is 15 residues. The ends were cut back, 6 bases at V and 9 bases at J, with 18 bases in the middle. Germline V gene sequence: CDR1 PRHDT, CDR2 FYEKMQ (reference sequence). The clonotype originates from a female donor with multiple sclerosis, enrolled in a pregnancy study. Sequencing was performed on CD4+ T cells from peripheral blood mononuclear cells, taken before pregnancy. The V gene is TRBV13, the J gene TRBJ1-6; no clear D. Here the CDR3 DNA reads TGTGCCAGCAGTTTCTACGAGGGTAACGGTTCACCCCTCCACTTT. This gives the protein CASSFYEGNGSPLHF.